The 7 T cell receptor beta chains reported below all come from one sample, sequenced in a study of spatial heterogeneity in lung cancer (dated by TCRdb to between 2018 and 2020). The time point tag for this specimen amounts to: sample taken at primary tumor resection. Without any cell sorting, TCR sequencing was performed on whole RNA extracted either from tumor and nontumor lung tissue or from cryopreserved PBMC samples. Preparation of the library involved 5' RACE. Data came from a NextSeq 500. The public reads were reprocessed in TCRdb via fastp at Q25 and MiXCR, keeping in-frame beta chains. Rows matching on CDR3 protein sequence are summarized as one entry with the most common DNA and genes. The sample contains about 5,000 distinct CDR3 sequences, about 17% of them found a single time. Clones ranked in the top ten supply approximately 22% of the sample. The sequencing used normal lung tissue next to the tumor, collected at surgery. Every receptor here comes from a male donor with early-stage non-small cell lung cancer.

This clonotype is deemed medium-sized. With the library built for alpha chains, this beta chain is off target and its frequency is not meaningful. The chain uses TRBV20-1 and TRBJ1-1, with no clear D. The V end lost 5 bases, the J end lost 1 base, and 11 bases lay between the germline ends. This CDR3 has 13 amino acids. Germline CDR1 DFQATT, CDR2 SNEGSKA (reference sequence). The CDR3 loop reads CSALQDTNTEAFF. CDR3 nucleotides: TGCAGTGCTCTCCAGGATACGAACACTGAAGCTTTCTTT.

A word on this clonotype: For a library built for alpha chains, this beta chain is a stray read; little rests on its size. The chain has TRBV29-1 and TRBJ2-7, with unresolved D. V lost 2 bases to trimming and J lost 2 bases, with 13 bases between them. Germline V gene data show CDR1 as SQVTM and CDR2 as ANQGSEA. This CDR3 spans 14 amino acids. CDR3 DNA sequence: TGCAGCGTTGAAACAGAAGGTGACCCCTACGAGCAGTACTTC. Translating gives CSVETEGDPYEQYF.

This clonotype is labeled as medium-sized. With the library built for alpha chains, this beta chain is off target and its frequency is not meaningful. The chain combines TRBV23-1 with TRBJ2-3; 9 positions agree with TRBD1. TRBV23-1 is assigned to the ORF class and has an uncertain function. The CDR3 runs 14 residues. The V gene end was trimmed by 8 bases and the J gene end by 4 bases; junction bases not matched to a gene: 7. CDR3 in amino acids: CASSGTGRADTQYF. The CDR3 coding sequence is TGCGCCAGCTCCGGGACAGGGAGGGCAGATACGCAGTATTTT.

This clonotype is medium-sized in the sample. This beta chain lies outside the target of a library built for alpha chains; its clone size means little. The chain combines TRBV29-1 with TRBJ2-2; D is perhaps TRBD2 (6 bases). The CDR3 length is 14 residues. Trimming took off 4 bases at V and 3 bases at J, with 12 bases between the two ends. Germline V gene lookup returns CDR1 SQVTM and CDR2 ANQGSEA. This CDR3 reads CSVARREDTGELFF. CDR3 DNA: TGCAGCGTTGCTAGGAGGGAGGACACCGGGGAGCTGTTTTTT.

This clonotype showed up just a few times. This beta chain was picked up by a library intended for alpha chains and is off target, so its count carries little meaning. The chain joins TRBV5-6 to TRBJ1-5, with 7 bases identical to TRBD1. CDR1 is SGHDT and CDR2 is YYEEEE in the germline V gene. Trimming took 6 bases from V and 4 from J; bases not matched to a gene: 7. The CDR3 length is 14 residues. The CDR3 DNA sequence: TGTGCCAGCACGCGACAGGGCGCAAATCAGCCCCAGCATTTT. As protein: CASTRQGANQPQHF.

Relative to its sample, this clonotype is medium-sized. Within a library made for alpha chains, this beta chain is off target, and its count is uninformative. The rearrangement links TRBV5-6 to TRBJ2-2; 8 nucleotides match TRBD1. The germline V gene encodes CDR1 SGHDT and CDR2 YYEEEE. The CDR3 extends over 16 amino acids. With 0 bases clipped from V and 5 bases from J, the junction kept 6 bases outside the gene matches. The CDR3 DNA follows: TGTGCCAGCAGCTTGGTTATGCAGGGGGCGACCGGGGAGCTGTTTTTT. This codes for CASSLVMQGATGELFF. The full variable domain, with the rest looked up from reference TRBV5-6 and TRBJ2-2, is DAGVTQSPTHLIKTRGQQVTLRCSPKSGHDTVSWYQQALGQGPQFIFQYYEEEERQRGNFPDRFSGHQFPNYSSELNVNALLLGDSALYLCASSLVMQGATGELFFGEGSRLTVL.

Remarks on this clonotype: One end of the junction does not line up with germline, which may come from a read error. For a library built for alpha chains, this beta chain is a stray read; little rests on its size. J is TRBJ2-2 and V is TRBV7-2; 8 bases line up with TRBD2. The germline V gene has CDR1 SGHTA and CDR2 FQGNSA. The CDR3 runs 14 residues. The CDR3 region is CASSLAGNTGELFF. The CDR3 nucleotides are TGTGCCAGCAGCCTAGCGGGGAACACCGGGGAGCTGTTTTTT.